The clone carrying this TCR beta chain occurred once. Antigen unknown. The study drew the donors from its roughly 120-subject validation cohort, separate from the roughly 670-subject first cohort. The sample belongs to a study of cytomegalovirus exposure and HLA in healthy donors. Study outcomes and limitations: Rare TCR sequences predominated, though certain public TCRs were found in many donors. Associated with cytomegalovirus, according to the listing, were 150 to 200 TCR beta chains.

CDR1 SGDLS and CDR2 YYNGEE come from the germline V gene. The CDR3 has 16 amino acids. Trimming cost V 3 bases and J 2 bases, with 18 bases left between them. Generated by immunoSEQ multiplex PCR, the TCRdb table keeps only in-frame clones and is missing some. In the table there are around 100,000 clones, just under 95% of which are singletons. Sequences were obtained from PBMCs. This receptor was obtained from a woman between 18 and 30 years old in good health and CMV-seronegative. V usage is TRBV9 and J usage is TRBJ2-7, with a tentative D call TRBD2 (6 bases). CDR3 in DNA: TGTGCCAGCAGCGCGAGTTCTTCGGACTACCCCTACGAGCAGTACTTC. Translated, it gives CASSASSSDYPYEQYF.